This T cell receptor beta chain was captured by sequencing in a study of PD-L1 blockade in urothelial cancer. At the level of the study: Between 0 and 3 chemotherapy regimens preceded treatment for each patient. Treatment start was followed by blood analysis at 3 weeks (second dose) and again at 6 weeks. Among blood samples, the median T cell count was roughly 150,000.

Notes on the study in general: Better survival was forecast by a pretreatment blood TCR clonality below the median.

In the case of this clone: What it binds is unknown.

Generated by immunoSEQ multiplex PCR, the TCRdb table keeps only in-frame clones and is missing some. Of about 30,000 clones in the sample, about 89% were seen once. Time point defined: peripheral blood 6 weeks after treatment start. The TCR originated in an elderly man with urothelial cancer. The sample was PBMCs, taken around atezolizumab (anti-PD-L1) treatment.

The CDR3 protein is CASSVGPGQTNEKLFF. CDR3 coding DNA: TGTGCCAGCAGCGTAGGCCCTGGACAGACTAATGAAAAACTGTTTTTT. This sequence joins TRBV9 and TRBJ1-4; a possible D gene is TRBD1 (6 bases). From germline, CDR1 is SGDLS and CDR2 YYNGEE. The CDR3 sequence is 16 residues long. V was shortened by 0 bases and J by 2 bases, with 11 bases between the two germline ends.